Following are 26 T cell receptor beta chains from one sample sequenced in a study of CXCR3-negative and CXCR3-positive naive CD8 T cells. UMI-labeled TRB cDNA libraries were prepared by 5' RACE. Each CDR3 protein gets one entry in TCRdb, which reprocessed the 5' RACE reads and gives no DNA. Here the sample table reports 150,000 or so distinct CDR3 sequences. Material: naive CXCR3- CD8+ T cells from blood. Sample subset: CD45RO-CCR7+CD27+CD95- naive CD8+ T cells lacking CXCR3 (TNR3-). The source is a human donor in good health. Some clones in this sample may be carry-over from other donors' samples.

The chain joins TRBV7-8 to TRBJ1-1. The CDR3 extends over 16 amino acids. Germline assignment: CDR1 SGHVS and CDR2 FQNEAQ. This chain's CDR3 is CASSLAPREGNTEAFF. The entire variable domain, with the rest obtained from reference TRBV7-8 and TRBJ1-1, is as follows: GAGVSQSPRYKVAKRGQDVALRCDPISGHVSLFWYQQALGQGPEFLTYFQNEAQLDKSGLPSDRFFAERPEGSVSTLKIQRTQQEDSAVYLCASSLAPREGNTEAFFGQGTRLTVV.

V gene TRBV12-2 combines with J gene TRBJ2-7; with no DNA, the TCRdb D assignment of TRBD2 cannot be verified. TRBV12-2 is tagged as a pseudogene. This CDR3 region has 16 residues. CDR3 in amino acids: CASRSWTSRYSYEQYF.

This CDR3 reads CASSQGTSGGVDEQFF. The V gene is TRBV4-3, the J gene TRBJ2-1; TCRdb selects TRBD2, and the lack of DNA leaves this call unchecked. The V gene's germline CDR1 is LGHNA and CDR2 YSLEER. The CDR3 covers 16 residues.

The chain uses TRBV28 and TRBJ2-1; lacking DNA, the TRBD1 call made by TCRdb goes unchecked. The CDR3 totals 15 residues. In germline, CDR1 is MDHEN, CDR2 SYDVKM. The CDR3 spells CASSPRWGPYNEQFF.

The chain joins TRBV9 to TRBJ2-1; as DNA is missing, the TRBD1 call by TCRdb cannot be tested. CDR1 and CDR2 from the germline V gene are SGDLS and YYNGEE. CDR3 length: 16 amino acids. The chain's CDR3 is CASSDPRGGGSNEQFF.

The chain employs TRBV29-1 and TRBJ2-5; TCRdb picks TRBD1, but there is no DNA to check that call. The CDR3 is made up of 13 amino acids. In germline, CDR1 is SQVTM, CDR2 ANQGSEA. CDR3 residues: CSAGTGREETQYF.

This chain links TRBV7-9 with TRBJ1-1; TCRdb designates TRBD1, a call that cannot be tested without DNA. The CDR3 has 19 amino acids. Germline CDR1 reads SEHNR; CDR2 reads FQNEAQ (reference sequence). The CDR3 region is CASSPEVMTLGRRNTEAFF.

This chain joins TRBV20-1 and TRBJ2-7; TCRdb lists TRBD1, though no DNA is available to test this call. This CDR3 is built from 12 residues. CDR1 DFQATT and CDR2 SNEGSKA come from the germline V gene (reference sequence). The CDR3 loop is CSAMGGPYEQYF.

V and J are TRBV5-1 and TRBJ2-2; without DNA, the TCRdb call of TRBD2 cannot be checked. In germline, CDR1 is SGHRS, CDR2 YFSETQ. The CDR3 spans 18 residues. CDR3 sequence: CASSLVGLAETSTGELFF.

This CDR3 is CASSLEASGSSYNEQFF. The V gene is TRBV7-6, the J gene TRBJ2-1; TCRdb lists TRBD2, though no DNA is available to test this call. This CDR3 contains 17 residues. Germline V gene sequence: CDR1 SGHVS, CDR2 FNYEAQ.

This chain links TRBV20-1 with TRBJ1-1; TCRdb returns TRBD1, unconfirmable since there is no DNA. Germline CDR1 DFQATT, CDR2 SNEGSKA (reference sequence). The CDR3 has 15 residues. CDR3 protein: CSAREPPGRKTEAFF.

The chain uses TRBV15 and TRBJ2-7; TCRdb names TRBD2, which stays unverified in the absence of DNA. Germline CDR1 LNHNV, CDR2 YYDKDF (reference sequence). The CDR3 has 17 residues. This chain's CDR3 is CATSPREVSGVSYEQYF. The variable domain in full, completed from reference TRBV15 and TRBJ2-7, reads DAMVIQNPRYQVTQFGKPVTLSCSQTLNHNVMYWYQQKSSQAPKLLFHYYDKDFNNEADTPDNFQSRRPNTSFCFLDIRSPGLGDTAMYLCATSPREVSGVSYEQYFGPGTRLTVT.

The chain couples TRBV5-1 to TRBJ2-7; TCRdb names TRBD1, which stays unverified in the absence of DNA. The CDR3 length is 13 residues. CDR1 and CDR2 from the germline V gene are SGHRS and YFSETQ. The chain's CDR3 is CASSLTGDYEQYF. The entire variable domain, with the rest obtained from reference TRBV5-1 and TRBJ2-7, is as follows: KAGVTQTPRYLIKTRGQQVTLSCSPISGHRSVSWYQQTPGQGLQFLFEYFSETQRNKGNFPGRFSGRQFSNSRSEMNVSTLELGDSALYLCASSLTGDYEQYFGPGTRLTVT.

J is TRBJ2-7 and V is TRBV2; the TCRdb D gene call, TRBD2, has no DNA to confirm it. This CDR3 has 15 amino acids. Germline V gene lookup returns CDR1 SNHLY and CDR2 FYNNEI. CDR3: CASTLTSGGTSEQYF.

V and J are TRBV5-5 and TRBJ2-7. The CDR3 runs to 14 residues. The germline V gene has CDR1 SGHKS and CDR2 YYEKEE (reference sequence). The CDR3 sequence: CASSFAGIPYEQYF. Using reference TRBV5-5 and TRBJ2-7 for the parts outside the CDR3, the full variable domain is DAGVTQSPTHLIKTRGQQVTLRCSPISGHKSVSWYQQVLGQGPQFIFQYYEKEERGRGNFPDRFSARQFPNYSSELNVNALLLGDSALYLCASSFAGIPYEQYFGPGTRLTVT.

The chain joins TRBV5-5 to TRBJ2-7. The length of the CDR3 is 12 residues. Germline V gene lookup returns CDR1 SGHKS and CDR2 YYEKEE (reference sequence). The CDR3 reads CASSLDGSEQYF.

The chain couples TRBV3-1 to TRBJ2-3; TCRdb gives TRBD2 as the D gene, but with no DNA this cannot be confirmed. Germline lookup yields CDR1 LGHDT and CDR2 YNNKEL (reference sequence). The CDR3 length is 17 residues. CDR3 sequence: CASSPPPGTTLRDTQYF.

The CDR3 region is CASSLLRGLGNEQFF. This chain joins TRBV7-2 and TRBJ2-1; TCRdb lists TRBD1, though no DNA is available to test this call. Per germline, CDR1 SGHTA and CDR2 FQGNSA. The CDR3 runs to 15 residues.

The J gene is TRBJ2-3, the V gene TRBV29-1. Germline loops: CDR1 SQVTM, CDR2 ANQGSEA. This CDR3 is built from 12 residues. CDR3 amino acids: CSVKVYTDTQYF.

V gene TRBV28 combines with J gene TRBJ2-7; TCRdb selects TRBD2, and the lack of DNA leaves this call unchecked. Germline CDR1 reads MDHEN; CDR2 reads SYDVKM. This CDR3 is built from 15 residues. The CDR3 loop reads CASSPSLAGALEQYF.

The chain recombines TRBV7-6 with TRBJ2-6; the D call from TCRdb, TRBD2, cannot be confirmed without DNA. The CDR3 runs 17 residues. The germline gives CDR1 SGHVS, CDR2 FNYEAQ. This CDR3 is CASSGQLGPSGANVLTF.

The gene calls are TRBV10-3 and TRBJ2-5; the D gene TCRdb calls, TRBD1, cannot be checked with no DNA. The CDR3 extends over 16 amino acids. Germline assignment: CDR1 ENHRY and CDR2 SYGVKD. CDR3: CAISDPGTGVQETQYF.

This rearrangement joins TRBV7-3 to TRBJ1-1; TCRdb's D call, TRBD1, is unchecked because there is no DNA. Germline CDR1 SGHTA, CDR2 FQGTGA. The CDR3 is 16 amino acids. The CDR3 region is CASSLTGQRMNTEAFF. Combining the CDR3 with reference TRBV7-3 and TRBJ1-1 gives the whole variable domain GAGVSQTPSNKVTEKGKYVELRCDPISGHTALYWYRQSLGQGPEFLIYFQGTGAADDSGLPNDRFFAVRPEGSVSTLKIQRTERGDSAVYLCASSLTGQRMNTEAFFGQGTRLTVV.

The chain is built from TRBV28 and TRBJ2-7; TCRdb reports TRBD1, a call that lacks DNA to check it against. The CDR3 has 14 residues. Germline assignment: CDR1 MDHEN and CDR2 SYDVKM. The CDR3 loop is CASCKGASSYEQYF.

The chain has TRBV27 and TRBJ2-7. Per the germline V gene, CDR1 is MNHEY and CDR2 is SMNVEV (reference sequence). The CDR3 is 16 residues long. CDR3 region: CASSLSWATSKYEQYF.

The chain carries TRBV28 and TRBJ2-4; TCRdb proposes TRBD1, but this gene call is untestable without DNA. The germline V gene encodes CDR1 MDHEN and CDR2 SYDVKM. This CDR3 comprises 17 residues. The CDR3 protein is CASSSARDLLFLYIQYF.